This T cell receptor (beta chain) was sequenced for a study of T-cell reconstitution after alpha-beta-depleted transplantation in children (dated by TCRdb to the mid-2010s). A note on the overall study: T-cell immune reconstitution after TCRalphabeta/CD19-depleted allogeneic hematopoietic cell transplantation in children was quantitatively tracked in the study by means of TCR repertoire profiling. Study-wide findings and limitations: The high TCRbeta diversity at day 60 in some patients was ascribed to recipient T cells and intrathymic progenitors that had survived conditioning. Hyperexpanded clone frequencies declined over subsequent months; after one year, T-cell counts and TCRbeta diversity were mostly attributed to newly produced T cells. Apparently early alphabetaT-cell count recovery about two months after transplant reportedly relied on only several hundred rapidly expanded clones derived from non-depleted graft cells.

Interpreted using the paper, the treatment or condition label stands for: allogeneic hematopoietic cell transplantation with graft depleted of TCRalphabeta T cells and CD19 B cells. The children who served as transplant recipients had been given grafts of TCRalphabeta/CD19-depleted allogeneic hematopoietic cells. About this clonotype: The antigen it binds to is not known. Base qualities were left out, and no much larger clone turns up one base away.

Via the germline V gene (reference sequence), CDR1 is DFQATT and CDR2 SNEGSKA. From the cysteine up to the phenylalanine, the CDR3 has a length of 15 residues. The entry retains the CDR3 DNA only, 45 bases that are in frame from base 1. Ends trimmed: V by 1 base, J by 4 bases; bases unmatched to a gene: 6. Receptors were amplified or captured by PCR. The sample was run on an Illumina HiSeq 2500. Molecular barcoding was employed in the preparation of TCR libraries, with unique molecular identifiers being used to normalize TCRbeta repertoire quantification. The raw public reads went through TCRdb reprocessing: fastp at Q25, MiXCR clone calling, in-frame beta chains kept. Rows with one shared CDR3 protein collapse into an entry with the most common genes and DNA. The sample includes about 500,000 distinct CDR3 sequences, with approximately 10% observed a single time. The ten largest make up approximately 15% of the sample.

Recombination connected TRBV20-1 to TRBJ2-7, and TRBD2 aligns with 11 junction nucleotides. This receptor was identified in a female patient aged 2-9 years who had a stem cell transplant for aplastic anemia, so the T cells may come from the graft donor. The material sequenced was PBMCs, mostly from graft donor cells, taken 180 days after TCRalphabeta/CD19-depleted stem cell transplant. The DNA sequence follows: TGCAGTGCTAGAGGTGTAGCGGGAGGGCCGTACGAGCAGTACTTC. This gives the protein CSARGVAGGPYEQYF.